This paragraph reports one T cell receptor (beta chain). The germline V gene has CDR1 MGHDK and CDR2 SYGVNS. The length of the CDR3 is 17 residues. With 4 bases clipped from V and 8 bases from J, the junction kept 15 bases outside the gene matches. This sample was taken from a study of cytomegalovirus exposure and HLA in healthy donors. A multiplex PCR was run with 60 Vbeta primers and 13 Jbeta primers. TCRdb keeps only in-frame clones here, not all; method: immunoSEQ multiplex PCR. The sample includes about 190,000 clones, 80% to 85% of them seen just once. The TCR comes from a man between 40 and 49 years old in good health and CMV-seropositive. Sequenced sample: PBMCs. The rearrangement links TRBV25-1 to TRBJ1-4; 8 nucleotides align to TRBD1. The CDR3 loop is CASSAQGGWTGREKLFF. CDR3 DNA: TGTGCCAGCAGTGCACAAGGGGGATGGACAGGGAGGGAAAAACTGTTTTTT.